This is a list of T cell receptor beta chains from one sample in a study of blood T cell repertoires in COVID-19. The method was immunoSEQ multiplex PCR; TCRdb's version includes in-frame clones alone and lacks a portion of them. The profile covers under 250,000 clones, with 81% appearing a single time and roughly 7.9% taken by the ten largest. The sample was peripheral blood. These receptors originate from a woman of 80 years or more with acute or convalescent COVID-19. Both conserved end residues are part of each CDR3. A D gene is named only where the DNA matches it firmly. Clone size, where shown, is once, few, many, or a class for clones that have expanded.

j_call	clone_size	d_call	v_call	cdr3_aa	cdr3_nt
TRBJ2-5	.	TRBD2	TRBV19	CASSTTSGRRGLLETQYF	TGTGCCAGTAGTACGACTAGCGGGAGGCGGGGGTTGTTGGAGACCCAGTACTTC
TRBJ2-2	once	.	TRBV21-1	CASSKVGDPNTGELFF	TGTGCCAGCAGCAAAGTGGGAGATCCGAACACCGGGGAGCTGTTTTTT
TRBJ2-3	.	TRBD1	TRBV2	CASSAQGSTDTQYF	TGTGCCAGCAGTGCACAGGGGAGCACAGATACGCAGTATTTT
TRBJ1-5	.	TRBD1	TRBV29-1	CSVAGQVNQPQHF	TGCAGCGTTGCCGGACAGGTTAATCAGCCCCAGCATTTT
TRBJ1-1	many	TRBD1	TRBV6-5	CASSFGQGNTEAFF	TGTGCCAGCAGCTTCGGACAGGGGAACACTGAAGCTTTCTTT
TRBJ2-3	.	TRBD2	TRBV6-4	CASSPLAGGLFSTDTQYF	TGTGCCAGCAGCCCACTAGCGGGAGGGCTTTTTAGCACAGATACGCAGTATTTT
TRBJ2-7	.	TRBD2	TRBV27	CASSPLAARSSYEQYF	TGTGCCAGCAGTCCCCTAGCGGCCAGGAGCTCCTACGAGCAGTACTTC
TRBJ2-5	.	.	TRBV7-8	CASSRGERQETQYF	TGTGCCAGCAGCCGAGGAGAAAGACAAGAGACCCAGTACTTC
TRBJ1-4	.	.	TRBV18	CASSPIGSTTNEKLFF	TGTGCCAGCTCACCAATAGGGAGCACCACTAATGAAAAACTGTTTTTT
TRBJ1-3	once	.	TRBV6-5	CASMAEGYSGNTIYF	TGTGCCAGCATGGCGGAGGGTTACTCTGGAAACACCATATATTTT
TRBJ1-2	.	.	TRBV19	CASSTSGAESYGYTF	TGTGCCAGTAGTACTTCAGGGGCGGAGAGCTATGGCTACACCTTC